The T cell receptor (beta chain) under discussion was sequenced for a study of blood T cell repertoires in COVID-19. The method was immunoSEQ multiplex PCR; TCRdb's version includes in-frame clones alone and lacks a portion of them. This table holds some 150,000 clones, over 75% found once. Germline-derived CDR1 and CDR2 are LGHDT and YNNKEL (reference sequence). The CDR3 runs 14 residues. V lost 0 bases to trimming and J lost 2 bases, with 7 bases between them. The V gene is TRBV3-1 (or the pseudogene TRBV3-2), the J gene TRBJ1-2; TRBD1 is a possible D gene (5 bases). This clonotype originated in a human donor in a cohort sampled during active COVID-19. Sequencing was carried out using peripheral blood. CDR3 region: CASSQETVNYGYTF. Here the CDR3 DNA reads TGTGCCAGCAGCCAAGAGACAGTAAACTATGGCTACACCTTC.